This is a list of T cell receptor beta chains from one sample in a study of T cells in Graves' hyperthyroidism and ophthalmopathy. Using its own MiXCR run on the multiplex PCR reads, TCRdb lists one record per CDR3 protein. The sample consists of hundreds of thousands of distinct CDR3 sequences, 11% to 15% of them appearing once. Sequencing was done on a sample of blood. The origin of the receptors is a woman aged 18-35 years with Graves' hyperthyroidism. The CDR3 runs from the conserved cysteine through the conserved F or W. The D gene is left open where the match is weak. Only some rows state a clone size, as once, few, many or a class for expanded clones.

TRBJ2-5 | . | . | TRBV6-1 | CASSWGEAETQYF | TGTGCCAGCAGTTGGGGGGAGGCAGAGACCCAGTACTTC
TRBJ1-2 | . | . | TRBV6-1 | CASSARDGLNYGYTF | TGTGCCAGCAGTGCTAGGGACGGACTTAACTATGGCTACACCTTC
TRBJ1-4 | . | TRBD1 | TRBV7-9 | CASSRQGPATNEKLFF | TGTGCCAGCAGCCGACAGGGGCCTGCAACTAATGAAAAACTGTTTTTT
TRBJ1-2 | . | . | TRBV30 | CAWSPTILSSPQSPYGYTF | TGTGCCTGGAGTCCAACCATCCTATCATCCCCCCAATCCCCCTATGGCTACACCTTC
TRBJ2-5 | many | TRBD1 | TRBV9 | CASSVDRGVLYQETQYF | TGTGCCAGCAGCGTGGACAGGGGAGTTCTGTACCAAGAGACCCAGTACTTC
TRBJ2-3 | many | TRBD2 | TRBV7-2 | CASSLSGLALNTQYF | TGTGCCAGCAGCTTATCGGGACTAGCTCTTAATACGCAGTATTTT
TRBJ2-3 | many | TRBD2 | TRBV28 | CASSLTDGLAGGTDTQYF | TGTGCCAGCAGTCTGACTGACGGACTAGCGGGAGGGACTGATACGCAGTATTTT
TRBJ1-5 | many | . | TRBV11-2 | CASSRTQGFNQPQHF | TGTGCCAGCAGCCGTACTCAGGGTTTCAATCAGCCCCAGCATTTT
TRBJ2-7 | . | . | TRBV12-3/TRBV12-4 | CASSSNGSPAEQYF | TGTGCCAGCAGTTCGAATGGGAGCCCCGCCGAGCAGTACTTC
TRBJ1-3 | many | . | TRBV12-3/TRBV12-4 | CASSWGRLSSGNTIYF | TGTGCCAGCAGTTGGGGACGGTTGAGCTCTGGAAACACCATATATTTT
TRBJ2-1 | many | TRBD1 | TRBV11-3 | CASSHPGQGVFYNEQFF | TGTGCCAGCAGCCACCCCGGACAGGGGGTGTTCTACAATGAGCAGTTCTTC
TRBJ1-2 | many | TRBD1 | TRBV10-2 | CASSESPQGARPYGYTF | TGCGCCAGCAGTGAGTCGCCACAGGGGGCGAGGCCCTATGGCTACACCTTC
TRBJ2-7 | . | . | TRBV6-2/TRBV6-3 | CASREAGTSYEQYF | TGTGCCAGCAGAGAGGCCGGGACCTCCTACGAGCAGTACTTC
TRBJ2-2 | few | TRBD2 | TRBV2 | CASSELAGGTGELFF | TGTGCCAGCAGTGAGCTAGCGGGAGGAACCGGGGAGCTGTTTTTT
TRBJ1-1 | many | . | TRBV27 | CASSYLSRGNTEAFF | TGTGCCAGCAGTTACCTTTCTCGGGGGAACACTGAAGCTTTCTTT
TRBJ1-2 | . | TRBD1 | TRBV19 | CASRSGQLETGGYTF | TGTGCCAGTAGGTCGGGACAGTTGGAAACGGGGGGCTACACCTTC
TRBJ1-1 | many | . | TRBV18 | CASSPRSGTVTEAFF | TGTGCCAGCTCACCCCGGTCAGGGACGGTGACTGAAGCTTTCTTT
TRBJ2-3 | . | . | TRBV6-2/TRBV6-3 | CASTWTDADTQYF | TGTGCCAGCACATGGACTGATGCAGATACGCAGTATTTT
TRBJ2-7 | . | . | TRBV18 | CASSEISDEQYF | TGTGCCAGCTCAGAGATAAGCGACGAGCAGTACTTC
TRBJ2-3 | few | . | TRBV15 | CAITPEGEAPDTQYF | TGTGCCATCACCCCGGAGGGAGAGGCTCCTGATACGCAGTATTTT
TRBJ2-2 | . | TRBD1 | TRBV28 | CASSSTPGTGGNTGELFF | TGTGCCAGCAGTTCGACCCCCGGGACAGGGGGCAACACCGGGGAGCTGTTTTTT
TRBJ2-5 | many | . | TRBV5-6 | CASSPGIYQETQYF | TGTGCCAGCAGCCCAGGTATCTACCAAGAGACCCAGTACTTC
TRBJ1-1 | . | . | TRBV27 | CASRLVAPYTEAFF | TGTGCCAGCAGACTAGTAGCTCCCTACACTGAAGCTTTCTTT
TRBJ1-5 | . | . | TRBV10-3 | CAIVPAQQPQHF | TGTGCCATCGTACCCGCCCAACAGCCCCAGCATTTT
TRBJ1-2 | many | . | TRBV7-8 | CASSLAPGHNYGYTF | TGTGCCAGCAGCTTAGCCCCGGGACACAACTATGGCTACACCTTC
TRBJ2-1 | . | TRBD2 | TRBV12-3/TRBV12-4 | CASSLGSGSSNEQFF | TGTGCCAGCAGTTTAGGTAGCGGGAGTAGTAATGAGCAGTTCTTC
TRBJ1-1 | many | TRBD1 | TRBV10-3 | CAISESKTPGQAWDTEAFF | TGTGCCATCAGTGAGTCGAAGACCCCCGGACAGGCGTGGGACACTGAAGCTTTCTTT
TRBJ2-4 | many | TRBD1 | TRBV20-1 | CSASRQGGTKNIQYF | TGCAGTGCTAGTCGACAGGGGGGAACCAAAAACATTCAGTACTTC
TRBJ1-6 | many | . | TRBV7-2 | CASSLADGFVSPLHF | TGTGCCAGCAGCTTAGCGGACGGGTTTGTGTCACCCCTCCACTTT
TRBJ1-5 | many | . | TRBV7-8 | CASSLGHGGSNQPQHF | TGTGCCAGCAGCTTAGGGCATGGGGGCTCCAATCAGCCCCAGCATTTT
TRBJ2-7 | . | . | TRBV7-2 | CASSLGGRPWDEQYF | TGTGCCAGCAGCTTAGGTGGCAGGCCATGGGACGAGCAGTACTTC
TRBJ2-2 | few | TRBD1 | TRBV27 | CASNRQGYTGELFF | TGTGCCAGCAATAGACAGGGGTACACCGGGGAGCTGTTTTTT
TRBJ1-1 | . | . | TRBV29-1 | CGVVGGSGKVGTEAFF | TGCGGCGTTGTGGGGGGATCGGGTAAGGTCGGTACTGAAGCTTTCTTT
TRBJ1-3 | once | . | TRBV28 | CASSPTPGSGNTMYF | TGTGCCAGCAGCCCAACCCCGGGATCTGGAAACACCATGTATTTT
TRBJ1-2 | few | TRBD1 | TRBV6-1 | CASSGTGPNYGYTF | TGTGCCAGCAGTGGGACAGGACCTAACTATGGCTACACCTTC
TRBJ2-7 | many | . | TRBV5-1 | CASSLAAGSSYEQYF | TGCGCCAGCAGCTTGGCCGCAGGGAGCTCCTACGAGCAGTACTTC
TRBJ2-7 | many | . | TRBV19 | CASSIRSNSYEQYF | TGTGCCAGTAGTATACGGAGCAACTCCTACGAGCAGTACTTC
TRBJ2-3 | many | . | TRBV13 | CASCRKWGSTDTQYF | TGTGCCAGCTGCCGGAAGTGGGGTAGCACAGATACGCAGTATTTT
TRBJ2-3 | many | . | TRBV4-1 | CASSPSQGWGPDTQYF | TGCGCCAGCAGCCCATCTCAGGGGTGGGGACCAGATACGCAGTATTTT
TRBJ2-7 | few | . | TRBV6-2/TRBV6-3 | CASSYLGAWEQYF | TGTGCCAGCAGTTACCTTGGGGCTTGGGAGCAGTACTTC
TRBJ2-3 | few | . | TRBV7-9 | CASRPGDTQYF | TGTGCCAGCAGACCCGGAGATACGCAGTATTTT
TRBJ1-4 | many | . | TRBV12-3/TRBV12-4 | CASSLGTGHEKLFF | TGTGCCAGCAGTTTGGGGACGGGCCATGAAAAACTGTTTTTT
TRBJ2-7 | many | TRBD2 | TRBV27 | CASRLAGGPGEQYF | TGTGCCAGCCGGCTAGCGGGAGGGCCGGGCGAGCAGTACTTC
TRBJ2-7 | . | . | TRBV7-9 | CASSSDAAGYFWEQYF | TGTGCCAGCAGCTCAGACGCGGCGGGGTACTTCTGGGAGCAGTACTTC
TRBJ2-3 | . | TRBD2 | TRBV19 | CASSIDLREQAQYF | TGTGCCAGTAGTATAGATCTGCGGGAGCAAGCGCAGTATTTT
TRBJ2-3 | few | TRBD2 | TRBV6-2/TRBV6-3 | CASSTPGEGMGDTQYF | TGTGCCAGCAGTACCCCCGGGGAGGGTATGGGAGATACGCAGTATTTT
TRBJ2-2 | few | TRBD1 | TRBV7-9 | CARGTDYTGELFF | TGTGCCAGAGGGACAGATTACACCGGGGAGCTGTTTTTT
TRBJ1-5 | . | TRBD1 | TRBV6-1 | CASSDRASWPQHF | TGTGCCAGCAGCGACAGGGCATCCTGGCCCCAGCATTTT
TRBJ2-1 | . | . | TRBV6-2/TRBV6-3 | CASSYSAEPYGEQFF | TGTGCCAGCAGTTACTCTGCTGAGCCTTATGGTGAGCAGTTCTTC
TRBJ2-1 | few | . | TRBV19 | CASSSSGTRVSYNEQFF | TGTGCCAGTAGTTCCTCCGGGACCAGAGTCAGTTACAATGAGCAGTTCTTC
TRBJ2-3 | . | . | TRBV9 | CASSVGFFSTDTQYF | TGTGCCAGCAGCGTAGGCTTTTTTAGCACAGATACGCAGTATTTT
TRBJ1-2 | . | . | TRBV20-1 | CSASDGGGGSSYGYTF | TGCAGTGCTAGCGATGGGGGGGGGGGGAGTAGCTATGGCTACACCTTC
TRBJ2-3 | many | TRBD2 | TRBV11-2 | CASSFRLAEPADTQYF | TGTGCCAGCAGCTTCCGACTAGCGGAGCCGGCAGATACGCAGTATTTT
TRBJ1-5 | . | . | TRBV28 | CATLGAAANQPQHF | TGTGCCACCCTCGGAGCGGCCGCCAATCAGCCCCAGCATTTT